This TCR beta chain is from a study of T cells in Graves' hyperthyroidism and ophthalmopathy. The study based diagnoses on clinical symptoms, serum thyroxine and TRAb, thyroid ultrasound and orbital computed tomography. Amplification of TCR beta CDR3 regions used RNA as the template. RT-PCR in the first round (using the HTBI primer set) targeted the TCR CDR3. Via MiXCR, TCRdb re-called the multiplex PCR reads, giving one row per CDR3 protein. The sample shows about 570,000 distinct CDR3 sequences, 46% of them seen only once. Whole-study findings and limits: Most expanded thyroid clonotypes above 0.001 recurred in blood. The model forecast ophthalmopathy, anticipating it by a median roughly 6.3 months before onset.

This clonotype was seen at least ten times. Its antigen is not identified. The sequenced sample consisted of peripheral blood or thyroid tissue (not recorded which). The clonotype comes from an adult woman with Graves' disease, either hyperthyroidism or ophthalmopathy (not recorded which).

The CDR3 nucleotides are TGCGCCACCGAAGGAGTGGATTCACCCCTCCACTTT. Its protein product is CATEGVDSPLHF. The chain uses TRBV10-2 and TRBJ1-6, with unresolved D. V was shortened by 10 bases and J by 8 bases, with 12 bases between the two germline ends. Germline CDR1 WSHSY, CDR2 SAAADI. The CDR3 sequence is 12 residues long.